This T cell receptor beta chain originates from a study of blood T cell repertoires in COVID-19. The protocol was immunoSEQ multiplex PCR, while the TCRdb copy is restricted to in-frame clones and leaves out a portion. Among about 64,000 clones listed, around 66% were seen once. This CDR3 region has 14 residues. The germline V and J ends were trimmed by 0 bases and 4 bases, with 10 bases remaining between them. CDR1 is SGHTS and CDR2 is YDEGEE in the germline V gene. Within 2 weeks before study entry, exposed participants met a COVID-19 case. J is TRBJ1-1 and V is TRBV5-8, with D possibly being TRBD1 (5 bases). The sample was PBMCs or T cells enriched from blood (not recorded which). The source is an older woman who had been exposed to COVID-19. CDR3 loop: CASSLARGSTEAFF. CDR3 sequence (DNA): TGTGCCAGCAGCTTGGCCCGGGGGAGCACTGAAGCTTTCTTT.